This T cell receptor (beta chain) was identified in a study of blood T cell repertoires in COVID-19. Study-wide background: COVID-19 samples from acute and convalescent phases originated in the United States, Italy and Spain. From T cells, B-cell-depleted T cells, or PBMCs came the material, which was cDNA or gDNA.

Authors' methods: For nucleated cells, counts were estimated from reference gene primer amplification. Profiling relied on immunoSEQ multiplex PCR, and the TCRdb table lists in-frame clones only, not all of them. The V and J calls and clone size are taken from that table; D and trimming were inferred from the DNA. The data contain roughly 280,000 clones, approximately 86% of them singletons. The germline CDR1 and CDR2 sequences are LNHDA and SQIVND (reference sequence). The CDR3 is 15 residues long. Unmatched junction bases numbered 10, after V lost 6 bases and J lost 5 bases. This clonotype originated in a man between 18 and 29 years old with active or convalescent COVID-19. V is TRBV19 and J is TRBJ1-5; 7 bases line up with TRBD1. Sequenced sample: peripheral blood. The CDR3 DNA reads as TGTGCCAGTAGCCCAGGGACAGTTATCGATCAGCCCCAGCATTTT. Amino acid sequence: CASSPGTVIDQPQHF.